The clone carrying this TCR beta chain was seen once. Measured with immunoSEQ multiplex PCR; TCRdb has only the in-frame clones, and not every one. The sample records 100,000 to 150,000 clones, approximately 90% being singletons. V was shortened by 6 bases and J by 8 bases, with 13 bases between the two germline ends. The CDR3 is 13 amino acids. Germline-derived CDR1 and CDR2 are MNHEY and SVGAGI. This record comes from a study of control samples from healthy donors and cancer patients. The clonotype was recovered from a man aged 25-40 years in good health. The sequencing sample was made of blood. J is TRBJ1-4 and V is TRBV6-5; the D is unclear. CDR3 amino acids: CASRETAREKLFF. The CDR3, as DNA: TGTGCCAGCAGGGAGACCGCTAGGGAAAAACTGTTTTTT.